What follows describes a single TCR beta chain. The data stem from a study of control samples from healthy donors and cancer patients. This CDR3 is 10 amino acids long. V lost 6 bases to trimming and J lost 14 bases; unmatched junction nucleotides: 4. The protocol was immunoSEQ multiplex PCR, while the TCRdb copy is restricted to in-frame clones and leaves out a portion. The table records 80,000 or so clones, 94% of them present only once. This rearrangement joins TRBV12-3 or TRBV12-4 to TRBJ2-1, with 7 bases fitting TRBD1. Sequencing was performed on blood. The origin of this receptor is a woman in her thirties or forties in good health. CDR3 sequence (DNA): TGTGCCAGCAGGGGACAGATGGAGTTCTTC. It codes for CASRGQMEFF.